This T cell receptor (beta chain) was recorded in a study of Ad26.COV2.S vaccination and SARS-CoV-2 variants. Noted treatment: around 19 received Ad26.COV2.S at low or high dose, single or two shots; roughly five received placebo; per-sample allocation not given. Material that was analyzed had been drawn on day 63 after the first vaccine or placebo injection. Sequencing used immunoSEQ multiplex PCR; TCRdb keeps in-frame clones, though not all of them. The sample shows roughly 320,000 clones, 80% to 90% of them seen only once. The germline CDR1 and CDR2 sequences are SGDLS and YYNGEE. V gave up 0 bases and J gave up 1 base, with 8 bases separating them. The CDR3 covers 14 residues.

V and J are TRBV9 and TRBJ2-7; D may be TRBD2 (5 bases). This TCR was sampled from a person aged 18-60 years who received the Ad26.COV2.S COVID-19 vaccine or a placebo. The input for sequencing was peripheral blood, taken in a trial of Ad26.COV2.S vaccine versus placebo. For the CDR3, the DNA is TGTGCCAGCAGCGTAGGGGAGCGATCCTACGAGCAGTACTTC. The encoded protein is CASSVGERSYEQYF.